A selection of T cell receptor beta chains follows, all from one sample in a study of patients and donors after allogeneic stem cell transplantation. One entry per CDR3 protein, called by TCRdb with MiXCR from the RT-PCR reads. This table holds about 960,000 distinct CDR3 sequences, 15% to 20% found once. The sample taken for sequencing was blood, either unsorted or a sorted T cell fraction (not recorded which). These TCRs come from a human donor who was either an allogeneic HSCT recipient or a stem cell or donor lymphocyte infusion donor (not recorded which). It is not recorded whose cells these are; they may come from a transplant donor. CDR3s include the opening cysteine and the closing phenylalanine or tryptophan. The order of the fields is CDR3 protein, CDR3 DNA, J gene, D gene, clone size, V gene. A D gene is named only where the DNA matches it firmly. Expanded clones are given a class, and other clones once, few, many or no size at all.

CDR3 protein: CASRRNEDPGQPQHF
CDR3 DNA: TGTGCCAGCAGACGGAACGAGGACCCTGGGCAGCCCCAGCATTTT
J gene: TRBJ1-5
D gene: .
clone size: .
V gene: TRBV12-3/TRBV12-4

CDR3 protein: CAISDPVGTGGMDGYTF
CDR3 DNA: TGTGCCATCAGTGACCCCGTTGGGACAGGGGGCATGGATGGCTACACCTTC
J gene: TRBJ1-2
D gene: TRBD1
clone size: .
V gene: TRBV10-3

CDR3 protein: CASSELQGNQPQHF
CDR3 DNA: TGTGCCAGCAGTGAATTGCAGGGCAATCAGCCCCAGCATTTT
J gene: TRBJ1-5
D gene: .
clone size: few
V gene: TRBV25-1

CDR3 protein: CASSLIQNNSPLHF
CDR3 DNA: TGTGCCAGCAGTCTAATACAGAACAATTCACCCCTCCACTTT
J gene: TRBJ1-6
D gene: .
clone size: few
V gene: TRBV28

CDR3 protein: CSAPDDLGNTIYF
CDR3 DNA: TGCAGCGCCCCAGATGATCTAGGAAACACCATATATTTT
J gene: TRBJ1-3
D gene: .
clone size: few
V gene: TRBV29-1

CDR3 protein: CASTLLGGGNTEAFF
CDR3 DNA: TGTGCCAGCACCCTCCTCGGAGGCGGGAACACTGAAGCTTTCTTT
J gene: TRBJ1-1
D gene: .
clone size: .
V gene: TRBV7-9

CDR3 protein: CASSPGIGDYNEQFF
CDR3 DNA: TGTGCCAGCTCACCAGGGATTGGGGATTACAATGAGCAGTTCTTC
J gene: TRBJ2-1
D gene: .
clone size: .
V gene: TRBV18

CDR3 protein: CASRGAGLAGGPSYNEQFF
CDR3 DNA: TGTGCCAGCCGCGGTGCGGGCCTAGCGGGAGGGCCCTCCTACAATGAGCAGTTCTTC
J gene: TRBJ2-1
D gene: TRBD2
clone size: .
V gene: TRBV27

CDR3 protein: CASSPHGGAFQETQYF
CDR3 DNA: TGTGCCAGCAGTCCCCATGGGGGGGCATTCCAAGAGACCCAGTACTTC
J gene: TRBJ2-5
D gene: .
clone size: few
V gene: TRBV12-3/TRBV12-4

CDR3 protein: CASSLGKGTMNTEAFF
CDR3 DNA: TGTGCCAGCAGCTTAGGGAAGGGGACGATGAACACTGAAGCTTTCTTT
J gene: TRBJ1-1
D gene: .
clone size: few
V gene: TRBV7-9

CDR3 protein: CASSSGGPTVNTGELFF
CDR3 DNA: TGTGCCAGCAGCTCAGGGGGCCCTACTGTAAACACCGGGGAGCTGTTTTTT
J gene: TRBJ2-2
D gene: TRBD1
clone size: .
V gene: TRBV7-7

CDR3 protein: CASSQQGGIEAFF
CDR3 DNA: TGCGCCAGCAGCCAACAAGGGGGGATTGAAGCTTTCTTT
J gene: TRBJ1-1
D gene: .
clone size: .
V gene: TRBV5-1

CDR3 protein: CASSLRAGHQETQYF
CDR3 DNA: TGTGCCAGCAGTTTAAGAGCGGGGCACCAAGAGACCCAGTACTTC
J gene: TRBJ2-5
D gene: TRBD2
clone size: few
V gene: TRBV12-3/TRBV12-4

CDR3 protein: CSARLQADNSPLHF
CDR3 DNA: TGCAGTGCTAGGCTACAGGCGGATAATTCACCCCTCCACTTT
J gene: TRBJ1-6
D gene: .
clone size: many
V gene: TRBV20-1

CDR3 protein: CASSLTGKVTGELFF
CDR3 DNA: TGTGCCAGCAGCCTGACAGGGAAGGTCACCGGGGAGCTGTTTTTT
J gene: TRBJ2-2
D gene: TRBD1
clone size: many
V gene: TRBV5-6

CDR3 protein: CASGHGQAEAFF
CDR3 DNA: TGTGCTAGTGGTCATGGACAGGCTGAAGCTTTCTTT
J gene: TRBJ1-1
D gene: TRBD1
clone size: .
V gene: TRBV12-5

CDR3 protein: CASSLTNRGYGYTF
CDR3 DNA: TGTGCCAGCAGTCTAACGAACAGGGGATATGGCTACACCTTC
J gene: TRBJ1-2
D gene: TRBD1
clone size: .
V gene: TRBV27

CDR3 protein: CASSPGRGVDQPQHF
CDR3 DNA: TGCGCCAGCAGCCCGGGACGGGGGGTTGATCAGCCCCAGCATTTT
J gene: TRBJ1-5
D gene: .
clone size: few
V gene: TRBV4-3

CDR3 protein: CSARDRGTSRSGYGYTF
CDR3 DNA: TGCAGTGCTAGAGATCGGGGGACAAGCCGGTCAGGTTATGGCTACACCTTC
J gene: TRBJ1-2
D gene: .
clone size: .
V gene: TRBV20-1

CDR3 protein: CASSWIGGANGELFF
CDR3 DNA: TGTGCCAGCAGTTGGATCGGGGGGGCTAACGGGGAGCTGTTTTTT
J gene: TRBJ2-2
D gene: TRBD2
clone size: few
V gene: TRBV6-5

CDR3 protein: CAISGNYGYTF
CDR3 DNA: TGTGCCATCAGTGGAAATTATGGCTACACCTTC
J gene: TRBJ1-2
D gene: .
clone size: few
V gene: TRBV10-3

CDR3 protein: CSARGSSGWTGELFF
CDR3 DNA: TGCAGTGCTAGAGGATCTAGCGGGTGGACCGGGGAGCTGTTTTTT
J gene: TRBJ2-2
D gene: TRBD2
clone size: .
V gene: TRBV20-1

CDR3 protein: CASSLVRKANTGELFF
CDR3 DNA: TGTGCCAGCAGCTTAGTGCGAAAGGCGAACACCGGGGAGCTGTTTTTT
J gene: TRBJ2-2
D gene: .
clone size: few
V gene: TRBV7-8

CDR3 protein: CASSGGGTTINEQFF
CDR3 DNA: TGTGCCAGCAGCGGGGGGGGGACTACAATTAATGAGCAGTTCTTC
J gene: TRBJ2-1
D gene: TRBD2
clone size: .
V gene: TRBV7-2

CDR3 protein: CASSTFSGIDNEQFF
CDR3 DNA: TGTGCCAGCAGTACGTTTAGCGGGATAGATAATGAGCAGTTCTTC
J gene: TRBJ2-1
D gene: TRBD2
clone size: .
V gene: TRBV7-2

CDR3 protein: CASSLRKQGFGYTF
CDR3 DNA: TGTGCCAGCAGTTTGCGTAAACAGGGGTTCGGCTACACCTTC
J gene: TRBJ1-2
D gene: TRBD1
clone size: .
V gene: TRBV27

CDR3 protein: CASSLNRVETQYF
CDR3 DNA: TGTGCCAGCAGTTTGAACAGGGTAGAGACCCAGTACTTC
J gene: TRBJ2-5
D gene: .
clone size: once
V gene: TRBV28